A single sample is the source of the 8 T cell receptor beta chains below, sequenced in a study of CD8+ T cells in alopecia areata. Specified treatment: oral pan-JAK inhibitor, 5-10 mg twice daily. cDNA prepared by RNA extraction and subsequent reverse transcription served as the template for sequencing. Sequencing used immunoSEQ multiplex PCR; TCRdb keeps in-frame clones, though not all of them. The sample lists around 190,000 clones; 64% were seen once. The source material was CD4+ T cells sorted from blood, sampled at week 4, from a patient treated with tofacitinib. Receptor source: a human donor with alopecia areata.

The V call is TRBV30, the J call TRBJ1-1; D gene uncertain. The V gene lost 4 bases and the J gene lost 5 bases, with 11 bases spanning the gap. The length of the CDR3 is 12 residues. Germline V gives CDR1 GTSNPN, CDR2 SVGIG (reference sequence). CDR3: CAWNNGGTEAFF. The CDR3 DNA follows: TGTGCCTGGAATAATGGAGGGACTGAAGCTTTCTTT. Full variable domain (remainder filled in from reference TRBV30 and TRBJ1-1): SQTIHQWPATLVQPVGSPLSLECTVEGTSNPNLYWYRQAAGRGLQLLFYSVGIGQISSEVPQNLSASRPQDRQFILSSKKLLLSDSGFYLCAWNNGGTEAFFGQGTRLTVV.

The CDR3 loop reads CASSLTEDAKNIQYF. CDR3 sequence (DNA): TGTGCCAGCAGCTTAACAGAGGACGCCAAAAACATTCAGTACTTC. V gene TRBV7-9 combines with J gene TRBJ2-4, with no clear D. Trimming left V 2 bases short and J 1 base short, with 9 bases between. CDR3 length equals 15 residues. Germline CDR1 is SEHNR and CDR2 is FQNEAQ (reference sequence).

The V and J genes are TRBV7-8 and TRBJ1-5; possibly TRBD1 for D (6 bases). The CDR3 contains 15 residues. Germline CDR1 SGHVS, CDR2 FQNEAQ. V shed 1 base and J shed 1 base, with 8 bases lying between them. CDR3 nucleotides: TGTGCCAGCAGCTTAGGGGGGGCGAGCAATCAGCCCCAGCATTTT. Its protein is CASSLGGASNQPQHF.

This chain connects TRBV29-1 to TRBJ2-3; 7 nucleotides match TRBD2. The CDR3 is made up of 14 amino acids. Germline V gene data show CDR1 as SQVTM and CDR2 as ANQGSEA. J lost 7 bases, V lost 7 bases, and 14 bases had no gene match. The CDR3 sequence is CSAHAGTTTYTQYF. For the CDR3, the DNA is TGCAGCGCACACGCCGGGACTACAACATATACGCAGTATTTT.

This clone has just one count. This sequence joins TRBV10-3 and TRBJ1-6; D remains unclear. V shed 0 bases and J shed 10 bases, with 10 bases lying between them. CDR1 and CDR2 (germline): ENHRY, SYGVKD. The CDR3 spans 14 residues. The CDR3 protein is CAISESNGGSPLHF. Here the CDR3 DNA reads TGTGCCATCAGTGAGTCTAACGGAGGCTCACCCCTCCACTTT.

V usage is TRBV19 and J usage is TRBJ1-1; D gene uncertain. The germline V and J ends were trimmed by 8 bases and 10 bases, with 20 bases remaining between them. Looked up from germline, CDR1 is LNHDA and CDR2 is SQIVND (reference sequence). The CDR3 loop spans 13 amino acids. The CDR3: CASSNTNIQSAFF. Here the CDR3 DNA reads TGTGCCAGTTCGAACACCAACATCCAATCAGCTTTCTTT. Filled out from reference TRBV19 and TRBJ1-1, the complete variable domain reads DGGITQSPKYLFRKEGQNVTLSCEQNLNHDAMYWYRQDPGQGLRLIYYSQIVNDFQKGDIAEGYSVSREKKESFPLTVTSAQKNPTAFYLCASSNTNIQSAFFGQGTRLTVV.

This clone was counted between two and nine times. The chain is built from TRBV7-9 and TRBJ2-5; 8 bases are shared with TRBD2. From germline, CDR1 is SEHNR and CDR2 FQNEAQ (reference sequence). V lost 8 bases and J lost 3; bases outside the gene matches: 5. The CDR3 is 13 amino acids. The CDR3 nucleotides read TGTGCCAGCCGGGAGGGCCAGAAAGAGACCCAGTACTTC. This translates into CASREGQKETQYF.

The J gene is TRBJ1-2, the V gene TRBV2, with TRBD1 as a possible D gene (6 bases). CDR1 and CDR2 from the germline V gene are SNHLY and FYNNEI. The V end was cut by 0 bases, the J end by 7 bases, with 6 bases between. The CDR3 is made up of 12 amino acids. The chain's CDR3 is CASSEAGAGYTF. The CDR3 DNA reads as TGTGCCAGCAGTGAAGCGGGGGCTGGCTACACCTTC.